The clone carrying this T cell receptor (beta chain) has only a few counts. Its cognate antigen is unknown. The time point: week 35, safety follow-up. In the vaccine, a single dose held 300 ug of the mutant IDH1 20-mer peptide, along with topical imiquimod. This specimen comes from a study of a mutant IDH1 vaccine in newly diagnosed glioma. Study at large: Participants attended visit V12, the safety follow-up, at week 35, and then attended visit V13 at week 47.

Repertoires were generated with immunoSEQ multiplex PCR, while TCRdb's copy carries only in-frame clones and drops some. The sample yields tens of thousands of clones, 74% seen once. CDR1 and CDR2 from the germline V gene are MGHRA and YSYEKL. CDR3 length: 15 amino acids. Trimming cost V 1 base and J 2 bases; bases outside gene matches: 5. The chain carries TRBV4-1 and TRBJ2-7, with 7 bases matching TRBD1. This sequence originates from a man aged 45-65 years with glioma. The sample consisted of PBMCs, taken from a glioma patient whose treatment included an IDH1 peptide vaccine. CDR3 loop: CASSQGMGTAYEQYF. DNA for the CDR3: TGCGCCAGCAGCCAAGGAATGGGGACAGCCTACGAGCAGTACTTC.